A selection of T cell receptor beta chains follows, all from one sample in a study of OX40 agonist ivuxolimab in advanced cancers. Produced via immunoSEQ multiplex PCR; TCRdb's table is partial and in-frame only. The repertoire has over 30,000 clones, about four fifths of them found once; the top ten carry 2.6%. The sample here was CD4+ or CD8+ T cells sorted from blood, taken in a trial of the OX40 agonist ivuxolimab. Every receptor here comes from an adult with an advanced solid tumor such as melanoma, head and neck, liver or kidney cancer. Both conserved end residues are part of each CDR3. Each record gives: D gene, V gene, CDR3 protein. A D gene is named only where the DNA matches it firmly.

>.|TRBV4-3
CASSAREVPGTYEQYF
>.|TRBV7-3
CASSSRGNEKLFF
>TRBD2|TRBV29-1
CSGLSGRANEQYF
>TRBD1|TRBV6-5
CASSVEGALLNGYTF
>.|TRBV20-1
CSAREDRGYTF
>.|TRBV5-1
CASSLTPVLTGELFF
>.|TRBV5-4
CASSRAGTTQETQYF
>TRBD1|TRBV18
CASSPPQGGSYNEQFF
>TRBD2|TRBV7-2
CASSLDSAGGADTQYF
>.|TRBV5-1
CASSLATGNYNSPLHF